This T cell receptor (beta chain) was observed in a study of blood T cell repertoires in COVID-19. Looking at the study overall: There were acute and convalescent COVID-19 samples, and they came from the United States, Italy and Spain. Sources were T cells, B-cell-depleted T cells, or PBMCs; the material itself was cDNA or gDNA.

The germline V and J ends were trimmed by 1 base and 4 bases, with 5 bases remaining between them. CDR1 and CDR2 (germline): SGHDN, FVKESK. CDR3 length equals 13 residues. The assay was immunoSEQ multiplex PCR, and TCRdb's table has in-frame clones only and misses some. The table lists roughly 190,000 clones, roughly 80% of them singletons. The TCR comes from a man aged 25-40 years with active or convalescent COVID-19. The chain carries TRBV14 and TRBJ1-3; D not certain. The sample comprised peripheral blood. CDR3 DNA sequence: TGTGCCAGCAGCCAAGGAGCGGGAAACACCATATATTTT. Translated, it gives CASSQGAGNTIYF.